What follows is one T cell receptor beta chain and its context. A read error may be the cause here, since a much bigger clone is one base away. This sample was included in a study of blood T cells in healthy people across ages. PCR was performed a second time for 7 to 11 cycles using a sample-barcoded 5' primer and a J-beta primer mix. TCRdb analysed the 5' RACE reads with MiXCR anew, one entry per CDR3 protein. The top ten hold less than 15% of the sample, which has hundreds of thousands of distinct CDR3 sequences, 52% seen once. Trimming took 5 bases from V and 11 from J; bases not matched to a gene: 14. The CDR3 has 14 amino acids. Germline lookup yields CDR1 MNHNY and CDR2 SVGAGI (reference sequence).

This sequence originates from a woman aged 80 or over in good health. The chain employs TRBV6-6 and TRBJ2-5; TRBD2 matches 7 bases. The sample comprised blood. DNA of the CDR3: TGTGCCAGCAGTGACGATGCGGGAGCCTACGGGCAGTACTTC. Translating it yields CASSDDAGAYGQYF.